The sequence of this T cell receptor beta chain was determined in a study of HIV-infected children after antiretroviral therapy interruption. Turning to the study itself: Children had CD4+ above 500, viral load below 50 copies/ml, either treatment arm. Most participating children were previously exposed to EBV and CMV.

Study results and caveats: After treatment interruption started, naive CD4+ CDR3 overlap across time points dropped. Some non-naive CD45RA+ T cells might be present among sorted naive cells.

Treatment here: PENTA 11 planned treatment interruption arm or continuous ART arm. Unique molecular identifiers were included in an RNA-based 3' RACE TCR library. TCRdb re-called the 3' RACE reads with MiXCR, one entry per CDR3 protein. This table holds approximately 89,000 distinct CDR3 sequences, roughly 6.4% found once. The V and J ends lost 2 bases and 1 base respectively, with 13 bases between them. Per germline, CDR1 MNHEY and CDR2 SVGAGI. The CDR3 is 16 amino acids. Notes on this clonotype: The antigen is not known.

The sequence was collected from a pool of human donors with HIV. The specimen was CD45RA+ CD4+ T cells from PBMCs, pooled from several time points, collected from a donor given antiretroviral therapy, either interrupted or continuous. This sample's subset: naive CD4+ CD45RA+ CD45RO- T cells. This sequence joins TRBV6-5 and TRBJ2-3, with D possibly TRBD1 on 5 matching bases. CDR3 region: CASSYGQGRGTDTQYF. The CDR3 nucleotides read TGTGCCAGCAGTTACGGTCAGGGCAGGGGCACAGATACGCAGTATTTT.